The 27 T cell receptor beta chains below all came from one sample that was sequenced in a study of identical twins. One entry per CDR3 protein, called by TCRdb with MiXCR from the 5' RACE reads. The sample comprises about 520,000 distinct CDR3 sequences, approximately 22% of which are singletons, and 0.91% rests with the top ten. The sample was also reused in another study, on T cells expressing NK-cell markers.

Sequences were obtained from CD4+ T cells sorted from blood. The receptors originated from a young woman in good health.

There are many counts of this clonotype. CDR3 amino acids: CAISEAGGQTEAFF. The CDR3 DNA sequence: TGTGCCATCAGTGAGGCCGGGGGTCAGACTGAAGCTTTCTTT. This chain connects TRBV10-3 to TRBJ1-1; D is possibly TRBD1 (5 bases). The V end was cut by 2 bases, the J end by 5 bases, with 12 bases between. CDR3 size: 14 residues. The germline V gene has CDR1 ENHRY and CDR2 SYGVKD.

This clonotype was detected a few times. The rearrangement links TRBV20-1 to TRBJ2-1; no reliable D call. The CDR3 length is 12 residues. Germline-derived CDR1 and CDR2 are DFQATT and SNEGSKA (reference sequence). Trimming shortened V by 6 bases and J by 10 bases, and 16 bases separated the two germline ends. The CDR3 protein is CSAQDIGREQFF. The CDR3, as DNA: TGCAGTGCCCAAGATATAGGACGGGAGCAGTTCTTC.

This clonotype has more than one count but fewer than ten. The CDR3 region is CASSEVVSQPQHF. The CDR3, as DNA: TGTGCCAGCAGTGAAGTTGTGAGTCAGCCCCAGCATTTT. J is TRBJ1-5 and V is TRBV6-1; no clear D. Germline V CDR1 and CDR2: MNHNS, SASEGT. Trimming left V 1 base short and J 6 bases short, with 7 bases between. The CDR3 loop spans 13 amino acids.

This clonotype has a handful of counts. V usage is TRBV5-1 and J usage is TRBJ2-4; 7 bases match TRBD1. Germline lookup yields CDR1 SGHRS and CDR2 YFSETQ. CDR3 length equals 15 residues. V was clipped by 4 bases and J by 6 bases; unmatched bases: 10. CDR3 DNA: TGCGCCAGCAGCAGGACCGGGACAGTATTAAACATTCAGTACTTC. Translation gives CASSRTGTVLNIQYF.

This chain uses TRBV2 with TRBJ2-3, with a tentative D call TRBD2 (6 bases). V shed 6 bases and J shed 3 bases, with 10 bases lying between them. The CDR3 covers 13 residues. The germline CDR1 and CDR2 sequences are SNHLY and FYNNEI. This chain's CDR3 is CASRGGWTDTQYF. CDR3 sequence (DNA): TGTGCCAGCAGGGGGGGTTGGACAGATACGCAGTATTTT. Full variable domain (missing parts from reference TRBV2 and TRBJ2-3): EPEVTQTPSHQVTQMGQEVILRCVPISNHLYFYWYRQILGQKVEFLVSFYNNEISEKSEIFDDQFSVERPDGSNFTLKIRSTKLEDSAMYFCASRGGWTDTQYFGPGTRLTVL.

This clonotype has only a few counts. This chain links TRBV5-1 with TRBJ1-4; weak D call: TRBD1 (5 bases). CDR1 is SGHRS and CDR2 is YFSETQ in the germline V gene. The CDR3 runs to 14 residues. V shed 1 base and J shed 7 bases, with 11 bases lying between them. CDR3 in DNA: TGCGCCAGCAGCTTGTGGGGGACGGGTGAAAAACTGTTTTTT. As protein: CASSLWGTGEKLFF.

The CDR3 coding sequence is TGTGCCAGCAGTTCCCCGGTCGGAAAAGAGACCCAGTACTTC. This sequence encodes CASSSPVGKETQYF. The genes are TRBV12-3 or TRBV12-4 and TRBJ2-5, with D uncertain. V was trimmed by 4 bases and J by 3 bases, leaving 12 bases between them. This CDR3 has 14 amino acids.

The J gene is TRBJ2-3, the V gene TRBV10-3; 10 bases agree with TRBD2. Germline values: CDR1 ENHRY, CDR2 SYGVKD. There are 19 residues in the CDR3. After removal of 2 bases from V and 0 bases from J, the junction contained 11 bases not matched to a gene. CDR3 region: CAISETLAGASISTDTQYF. The CDR3 DNA is TGTGCCATCAGTGAGACTCTAGCGGGGGCTTCTATAAGCACAGATACGCAGTATTTT.

The chain links TRBV20-1 to TRBJ2-3; D possibly corresponds to TRBD1 (5 bases). Germline CDR1 and CDR2: DFQATT and SNEGSKA (reference sequence). This CDR3 has 15 amino acids. The V gene lost 1 base and the J gene lost 1 base, with 12 bases spanning the gap. CDR3 protein: CSARVHRQGTDTQYF. The CDR3 bases are TGCAGTGCTAGAGTTCACAGGCAGGGCACAGATACGCAGTATTTT.

This clonotype was seen more than once but under ten times. The V call is TRBV15, the J call TRBJ1-4; D is undetermined. V gave up 1 base and J gave up 7 bases, with 1 base separating them. The CDR3 consists of 11 residues. Germline CDR1 and CDR2: LNHNV and YYDKDF (reference sequence). CDR3 protein: CATSRVEKLFF. For the CDR3, the DNA is TGTGCCACCAGCAGAGTTGAAAAACTGTTTTTT.

Only a few counts were recorded for this clonotype. The V call is TRBV12-3 or TRBV12-4, the J call TRBJ2-1; no reliable D call. There are 14 residues in the CDR3. Trimming left V 6 bases short and J 5 bases short, with 14 bases between. CDR3 DNA: TGTGCCAGCAGGCGAACTGACTCGAACAATGAGCAGTTCTTC. Encoded protein: CASRRTDSNNEQFF.

This clonotype has a handful of counts. The chain uses TRBV5-1 and TRBJ2-3; D gene unclear. The CDR3 extends over 13 amino acids. The V and J ends lost 5 bases and 3 bases respectively, with 10 bases between them. Germline V gene lookup returns CDR1 SGHRS and CDR2 YFSETQ. CDR3 sequence reads: CASRPRATDTQYF. CDR3 DNA: TGCGCCAGCAGGCCTAGAGCAACAGATACGCAGTATTTT.

The V and J genes are TRBV6-2 or TRBV6-3 and TRBJ2-1; 10 bases are a match to TRBD2. The length of the CDR3 is 15 residues. Germline CDR1 reads MNHEY; CDR2 reads SVGEGT. V trimming: 6 bases; J trimming: 7 bases; junction bases outside the gene matches: 9. The chain's CDR3 is CASRLSGRELNEQFF. CDR3 nucleotides: TGTGCCAGCAGACTCAGCGGGAGGGAGTTGAATGAGCAGTTCTTC.

This chain uses TRBV4-1 with TRBJ2-1, with TRBD2 as a possible D gene (5 bases). Germline V gene data show CDR1 as MGHRA and CDR2 as YSYEKL. The CDR3 has 16 residues. The V gene lost 1 base and the J gene lost 9 bases, with 19 bases spanning the gap. The CDR3 spells CASSQGVSAETTEQFF. The DNA of the CDR3 is TGCGCCAGCAGCCAAGGGGTTAGCGCTGAGACGACTGAGCAGTTCTTC.

This clonotype was seen a handful of times. The CDR3 loop is CASSLWAARPDTQYF. Here the CDR3 DNA reads TGTGCCAGCAGTTTATGGGCTGCCCGCCCAGATACGCAGTATTTT. The chain recombines TRBV27 with TRBJ2-3; D is undetermined. CDR1 and CDR2 from the germline V gene are MNHEY and SMNVEV (reference sequence). V was shortened by 1 base and J by 4 bases, with 12 bases between the two germline ends. This CDR3 comprises 15 residues.

The chain carries TRBV6-5 and TRBJ2-1, with D perhaps TRBD2 (6 bases). Germline-derived CDR1 and CDR2 are MNHEY and SVGAGI. The CDR3 spans 15 residues. V lost 0 bases and J 7 bases, leaving 13 bases between the germline ends. The CDR3 DNA reads TGTGCCAGCAGTTACTCCGGAGGGGTACGGAATGAGCAGTTCTTC. This translates into CASSYSGGVRNEQFF.

The chain combines TRBV6-1 with TRBJ1-2; D possibly corresponds to TRBD1 (5 bases). CDR1 is MNHNS and CDR2 is SASEGT in the germline V gene. The CDR3 length is 14 residues. The V end was cut by 5 bases, the J end by 4 bases, with 14 bases between. The CDR3 loop is CASSPAAGTYGYTF. CDR3 bases: TGTGCCAGCAGTCCAGCAGCCGGGACCTATGGCTACACCTTC.

This clonotype has a handful of counts. The chain has TRBV6-2 or TRBV6-3 and TRBJ2-5, with 8 bases fitting TRBD2. The CDR3 loop spans 13 amino acids. Germline loops: CDR1 MNHEY, CDR2 SVGEGT. The J segment lost 11 bases and the V segment lost 7 bases, leaving 12 bases of the junction unmatched. CDR3 sequence reads: CASTRGLAPTQYF. In DNA form, the CDR3 reads TGTGCCAGCACTAGAGGACTAGCCCCGACGCAGTACTTC.

V usage is TRBV18 and J usage is TRBJ2-1, with a possible D match to TRBD2 (5 bases). V was trimmed by 5 bases and J by 5 bases, leaving 10 bases between them. This CDR3 region has 13 residues. Germline-derived CDR1 and CDR2 are KGHSH and LQKENI. The CDR3 sequence: CASSIGRDNEQFF. Written as DNA, the CDR3 is TGTGCCAGCTCAATTGGGAGAGACAATGAGCAGTTCTTC. Together with reference TRBV18 and TRBJ2-1, the CDR3 gives the full variable domain: NAGVMQNPRHLVRRRGQEARLRCSPMKGHSHVYWYRQLPEEGLKFMVYLQKENIIDESGMPKERFSAEFPKEGPSILRIQQVVRGDSAAYFCASSIGRDNEQFFGPGTRLTVL.

This chain uses TRBV20-1 with TRBJ2-2; the D gene is possibly TRBD2 (5 bases). Germline CDR1 reads DFQATT; CDR2 reads SNEGSKA (reference sequence). The CDR3 consists of 16 residues. Trimming removed 1 base at V and 3 bases at J, with 15 bases between. CDR3 region: CSARGRRAVHTGELFF. CDR3 DNA: TGCAGTGCTAGAGGGCGGCGGGCAGTTCACACCGGGGAGCTGTTTTTT.

This clonotype was observed a handful of times. The chain uses TRBV5-1 and TRBJ1-2, with no clear D. The CDR3 has 12 amino acids. From germline, CDR1 is SGHRS and CDR2 YFSETQ. Trimming left V 0 bases short and J 10 bases short, with 10 bases between. In DNA form, the CDR3 reads TGCGCCAGCAGCTTGGAACGATACTTCTACACCTTC. Amino acids: CASSLERYFYTF.

This clonotype occurred a few times. The chain has TRBV5-4 and TRBJ2-5, with TRBD2 matching 10 bases. This CDR3 spans 15 amino acids. The J segment lost 7 bases and the V segment lost 1 base, leaving 7 bases of the junction unmatched. Per the germline V gene, CDR1 is SGHNT and CDR2 is YYREEE (reference sequence). The CDR3 bases are TGTGCCAGCAGCTTGACTAGCGGGGCCTCGGGGACCCAGTACTTC. Its protein is CASSLTSGASGTQYF. The variable domain in full, completed from reference TRBV5-4 and TRBJ2-5, reads ETGVTQSPTHLIKTRGQQVTLRCSSQSGHNTVSWYQQALGQGPQFIFQYYREEENGRGNFPPRFSGLQFPNYSSELNVNALELDDSALYLCASSLTSGASGTQYFGPGTRLLVL.

This clonotype was counted only a few times. This rearrangement joins TRBV4-2 to TRBJ1-5; perhaps TRBD1 as D (5 bases). In germline, CDR1 is LGHNA, CDR2 YNFKEQ. V lost 1 base to trimming and J lost 3 bases, with 19 bases between them. This CDR3 region has 18 residues. CDR3: CASSQGLGRSDSNQPQHF. The CDR3, as DNA: TGTGCCAGCAGCCAAGGACTGGGACGGAGCGACTCCAATCAGCCCCAGCATTTT.

The chain uses TRBV29-1 and TRBJ2-7; no clear D. Germline V lookup: CDR1 SQVTM, CDR2 ANQGSEA. V shed 4 bases and J shed 6 bases, with 10 bases lying between them. CDR3 length: 11 residues. As DNA, the CDR3 is TGCAGCGTTGGGCAGAGGAGCGAGCAGTACTTC. Protein sequence: CSVGQRSEQYF.

The chain employs TRBV6-2 or TRBV6-3 and TRBJ2-2; D ambiguous. The germline V gene encodes CDR1 MNHEY and CDR2 SVGEGT. V shed 0 bases and J shed 10 bases, with 12 bases lying between them. This CDR3 region has 14 residues. As DNA, the CDR3 is TGTGCCAGCAGTTACTCACTAAGGCGCCCGGAGCTGTTTTTT. Translated: CASSYSLRRPELFF.

The chain couples TRBV12-3 or TRBV12-4 to TRBJ1-1, with 8 bases identical to TRBD1. This CDR3 contains 12 residues. J was trimmed by 10 bases and V by 5 bases; bases with no gene match: 6. DNA of the CDR3: TGTGCCAGCAGTGGGAGCGACAGGGGAGCTTTCTTT. It yields the protein CASSGSDRGAFF.

There are a few counts of this clonotype. This chain connects TRBV5-1 to TRBJ2-1; perhaps TRBD2 as D (7 bases). The V end was cut by 5 bases, the J end by 7 bases, with 22 bases between. The CDR3 length is 16 residues. Per the germline V gene, CDR1 is SGHRS and CDR2 is YFSETQ. DNA for the CDR3: TGCGCCAGCAGTACGGAGGGAGGGGCGAGGGGGAATGAGCAGTTCTTC. It translates to CASSTEGGARGNEQFF.